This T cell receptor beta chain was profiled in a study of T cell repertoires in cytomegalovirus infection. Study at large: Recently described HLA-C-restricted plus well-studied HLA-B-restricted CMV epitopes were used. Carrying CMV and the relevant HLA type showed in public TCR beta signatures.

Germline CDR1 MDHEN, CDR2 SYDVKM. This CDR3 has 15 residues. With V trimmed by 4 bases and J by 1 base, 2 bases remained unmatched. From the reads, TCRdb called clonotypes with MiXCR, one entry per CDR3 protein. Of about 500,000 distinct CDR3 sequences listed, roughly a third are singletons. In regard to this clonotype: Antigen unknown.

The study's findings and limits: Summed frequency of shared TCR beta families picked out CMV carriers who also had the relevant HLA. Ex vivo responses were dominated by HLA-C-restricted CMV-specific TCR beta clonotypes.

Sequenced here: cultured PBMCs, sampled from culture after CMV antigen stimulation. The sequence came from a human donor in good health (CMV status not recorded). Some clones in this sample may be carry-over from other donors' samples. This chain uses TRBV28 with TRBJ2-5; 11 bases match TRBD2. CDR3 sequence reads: CASSWTSGRQETQYF. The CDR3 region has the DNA TGTGCCAGCAGTTGGACTAGCGGGCGCCAAGAGACCCAGTACTTC.